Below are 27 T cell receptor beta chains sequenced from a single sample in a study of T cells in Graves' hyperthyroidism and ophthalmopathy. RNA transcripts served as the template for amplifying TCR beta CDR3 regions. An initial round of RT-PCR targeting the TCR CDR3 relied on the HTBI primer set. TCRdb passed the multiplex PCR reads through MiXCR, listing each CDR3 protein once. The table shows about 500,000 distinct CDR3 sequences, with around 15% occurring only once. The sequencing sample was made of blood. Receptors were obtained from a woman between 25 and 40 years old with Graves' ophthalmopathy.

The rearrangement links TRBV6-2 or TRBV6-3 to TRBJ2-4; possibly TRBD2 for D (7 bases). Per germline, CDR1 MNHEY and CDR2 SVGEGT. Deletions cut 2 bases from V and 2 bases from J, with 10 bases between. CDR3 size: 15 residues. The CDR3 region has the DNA TGTGCCAGCAGTTACCGGGGGGCGACCAAAAACATTCAGTACTTC. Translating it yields CASSYRGATKNIQYF.

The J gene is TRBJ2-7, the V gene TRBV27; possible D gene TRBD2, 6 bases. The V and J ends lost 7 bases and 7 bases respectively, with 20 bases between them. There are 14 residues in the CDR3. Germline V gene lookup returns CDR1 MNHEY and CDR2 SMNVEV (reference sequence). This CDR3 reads CASTNGDFSGEQYF. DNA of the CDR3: TGTGCCAGCACGAACGGGGACTTCTCAGGGGAGCAGTACTTC.

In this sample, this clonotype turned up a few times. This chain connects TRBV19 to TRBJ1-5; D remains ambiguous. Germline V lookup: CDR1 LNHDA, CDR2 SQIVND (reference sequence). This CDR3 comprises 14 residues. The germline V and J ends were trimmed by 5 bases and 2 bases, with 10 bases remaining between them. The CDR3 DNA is TGTGCCAGTAGTTGGCAGGTTCGCAATCAGCCCCAGCATTTT. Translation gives CASSWQVRNQPQHF. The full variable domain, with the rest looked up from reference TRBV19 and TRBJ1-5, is DGGITQSPKYLFRKEGQNVTLSCEQNLNHDAMYWYRQDPGQGLRLIYYSQIVNDFQKGDIAEGYSVSREKKESFPLTVTSAQKNPTAFYLCASSWQVRNQPQHFGDGTRLSIL.

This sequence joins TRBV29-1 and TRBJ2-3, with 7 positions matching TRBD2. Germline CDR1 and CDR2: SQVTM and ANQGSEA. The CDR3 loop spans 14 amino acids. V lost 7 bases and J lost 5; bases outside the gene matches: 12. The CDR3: CSAGGHAQGDTQYF. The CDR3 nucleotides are TGCAGCGCGGGAGGTCATGCACAAGGAGATACGCAGTATTTT.

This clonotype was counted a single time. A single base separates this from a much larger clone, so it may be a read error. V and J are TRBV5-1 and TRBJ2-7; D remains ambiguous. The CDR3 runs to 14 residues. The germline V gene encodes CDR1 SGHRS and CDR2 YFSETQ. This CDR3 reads CASSLSGDYYERYF. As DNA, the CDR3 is TGCGCCAGCAGCTTGTCTGGCGATTACTACGAGCGGTACTTC. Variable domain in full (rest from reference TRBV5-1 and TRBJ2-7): KAGVTQTPRYLIKTRGQQVTLSCSPISGHRSVSWYQQTPGQGLQFLFEYFSETQRNKGNFPGRFSGRQFSNSRSEMNVSTLELGDSALYLCASSLSGDYYERYFGPGTRLTVT.

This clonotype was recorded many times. The CDR3 nucleotides are TGTGCCAGCTCACAGGGGCAGGGATTCAACGAGCAGTACTTC. Translating it yields CASSQGQGFNEQYF. The rearrangement joins TRBV18 to TRBJ2-7; tentatively, D is TRBD1 (5 bases). Germline V gene sequence: CDR1 KGHSH, CDR2 LQKENI. The CDR3 has 14 amino acids. V was shortened by 4 bases and J by 5 bases, with 15 bases between the two germline ends.

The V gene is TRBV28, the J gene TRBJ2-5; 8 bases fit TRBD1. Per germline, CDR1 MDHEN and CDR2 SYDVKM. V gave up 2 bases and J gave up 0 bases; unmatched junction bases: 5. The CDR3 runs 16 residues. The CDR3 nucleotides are TGTGCCAGCAGTTTACGACAGGGGACAGACCAAGAGACCCAGTACTTC. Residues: CASSLRQGTDQETQYF. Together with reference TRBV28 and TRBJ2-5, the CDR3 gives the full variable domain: DVKVTQSSRYLVKRTGEKVFLECVQDMDHENMFWYRQDPGLGLRLIYFSYDVKMKEKGDIPEGYSVSREKKERFSLILESASTNQTSMYLCASSLRQGTDQETQYFGPGTRLLVL.

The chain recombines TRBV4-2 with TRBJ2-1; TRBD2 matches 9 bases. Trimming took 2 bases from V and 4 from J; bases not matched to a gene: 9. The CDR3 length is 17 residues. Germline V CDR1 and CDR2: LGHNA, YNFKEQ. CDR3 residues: CASSQPFSGSRYNEQFF. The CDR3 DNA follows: TGTGCCAGCAGCCAACCTTTTAGCGGGAGTAGGTACAATGAGCAGTTCTTC.

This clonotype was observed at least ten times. CDR3 bases: TGTGCCACCAGCAGAGATTCGGCGTACACTGAAGCTTTCTTT. Translating it yields CATSRDSAYTEAFF. The chain couples TRBV15 to TRBJ1-1; no firm D call. The CDR3 runs to 14 residues. Germline values: CDR1 LNHNV, CDR2 YYDKDF (reference sequence). V was cut by 0 bases and J by 3 bases, with 8 bases left in between.

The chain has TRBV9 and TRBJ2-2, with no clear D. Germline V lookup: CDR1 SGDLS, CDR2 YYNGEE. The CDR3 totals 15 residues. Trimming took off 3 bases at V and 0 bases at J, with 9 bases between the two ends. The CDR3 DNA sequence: TGTGCCAGCAGCGGAACAACCCCGAACACCGGGGAGCTGTTTTTT. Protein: CASSGTTPNTGELFF. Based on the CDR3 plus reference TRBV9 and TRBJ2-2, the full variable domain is DSGVTQTPKHLITATGQRVTLRCSPRSGDLSVYWYQQSLDQGLQFLIQYYNGEERAKGNILERFSAQQFPDLHSELNLSSLELGDSALYFCASSGTTPNTGELFFGEGSRLTVL.

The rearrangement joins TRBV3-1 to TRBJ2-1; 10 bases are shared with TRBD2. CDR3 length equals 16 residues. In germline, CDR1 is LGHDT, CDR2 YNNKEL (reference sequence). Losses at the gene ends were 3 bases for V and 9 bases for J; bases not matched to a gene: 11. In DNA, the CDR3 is TGTGCCAGCAGCCACTCAGCGGGAGGGCCACCAGGTGAGCAGTTCTTC. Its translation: CASSHSAGGPPGEQFF.

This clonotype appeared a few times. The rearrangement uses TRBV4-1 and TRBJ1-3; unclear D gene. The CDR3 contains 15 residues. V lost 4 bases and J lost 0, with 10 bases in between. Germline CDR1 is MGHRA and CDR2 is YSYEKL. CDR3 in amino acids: CASSRLVDSGNTIYF. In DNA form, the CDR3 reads TGCGCCAGCAGCCGTCTAGTGGACTCTGGAAACACCATATATTTT.

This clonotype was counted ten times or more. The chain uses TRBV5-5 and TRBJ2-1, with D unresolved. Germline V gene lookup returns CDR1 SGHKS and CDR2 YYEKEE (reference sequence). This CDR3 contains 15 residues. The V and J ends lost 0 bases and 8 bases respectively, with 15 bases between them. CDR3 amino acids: CASSLEPLSTHEQFF. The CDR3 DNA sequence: TGTGCCAGCAGCTTGGAGCCCCTTAGTACCCATGAGCAGTTCTTC.

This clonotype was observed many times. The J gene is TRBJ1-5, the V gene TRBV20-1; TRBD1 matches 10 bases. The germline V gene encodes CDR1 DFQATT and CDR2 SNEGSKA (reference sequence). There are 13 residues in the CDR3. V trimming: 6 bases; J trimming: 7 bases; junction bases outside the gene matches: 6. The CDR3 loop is CSADGTGVQPQHF. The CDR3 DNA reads TGCAGTGCGGACGGGACAGGGGTACAGCCCCAGCATTTT.

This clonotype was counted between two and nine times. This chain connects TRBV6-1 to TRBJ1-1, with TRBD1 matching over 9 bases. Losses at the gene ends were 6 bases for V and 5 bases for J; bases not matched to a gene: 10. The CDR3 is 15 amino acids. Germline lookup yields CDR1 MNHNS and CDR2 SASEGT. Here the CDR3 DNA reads TGTGCCAGCAGGATTACCGGGACAGGGCTAACTGAAGCTTTCTTT. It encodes CASRITGTGLTEAFF.

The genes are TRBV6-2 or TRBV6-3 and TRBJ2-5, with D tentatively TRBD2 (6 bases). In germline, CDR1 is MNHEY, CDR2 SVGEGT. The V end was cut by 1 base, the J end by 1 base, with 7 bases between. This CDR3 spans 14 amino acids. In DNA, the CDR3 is TGTGCCAGCAGTTACTGGGACTTCCAAGAGACCCAGTACTTC. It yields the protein CASSYWDFQETQYF.

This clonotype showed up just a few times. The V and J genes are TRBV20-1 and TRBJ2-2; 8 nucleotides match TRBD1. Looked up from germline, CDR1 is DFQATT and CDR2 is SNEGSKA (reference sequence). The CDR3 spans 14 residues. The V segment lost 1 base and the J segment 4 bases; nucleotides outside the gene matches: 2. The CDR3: CSARATGGTGELFF. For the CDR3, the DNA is TGCAGTGCTAGAGCAACAGGGGGCACCGGGGAGCTGTTTTTT.

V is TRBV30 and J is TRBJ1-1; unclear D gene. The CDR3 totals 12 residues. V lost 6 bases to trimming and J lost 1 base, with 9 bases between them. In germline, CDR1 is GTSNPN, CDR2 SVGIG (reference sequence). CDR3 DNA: TGTGCCTGTTCACCATCGAACACTGAAGCTTTCTTT. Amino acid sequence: CACSPSNTEAFF.

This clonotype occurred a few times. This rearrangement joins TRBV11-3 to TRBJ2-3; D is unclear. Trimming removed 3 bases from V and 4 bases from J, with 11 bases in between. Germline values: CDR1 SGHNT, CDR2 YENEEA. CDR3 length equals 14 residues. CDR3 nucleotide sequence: TGTGCCAGCAGCTTTTCCGGAACAGCAGATACGCAGTATTTT. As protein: CASSFSGTADTQYF.

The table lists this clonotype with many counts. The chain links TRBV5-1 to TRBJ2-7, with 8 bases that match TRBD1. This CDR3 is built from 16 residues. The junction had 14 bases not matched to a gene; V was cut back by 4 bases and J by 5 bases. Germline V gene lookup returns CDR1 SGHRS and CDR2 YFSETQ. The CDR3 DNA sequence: TGCGCCAGCAGCGTAGCTGGCAGGACAGGGTACCACGAGCAGTACTTC. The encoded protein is CASSVAGRTGYHEQYF. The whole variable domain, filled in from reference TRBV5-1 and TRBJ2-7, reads KAGVTQTPRYLIKTRGQQVTLSCSPISGHRSVSWYQQTPGQGLQFLFEYFSETQRNKGNFPGRFSGRQFSNSRSEMNVSTLELGDSALYLCASSVAGRTGYHEQYFGPGTRLTVT.

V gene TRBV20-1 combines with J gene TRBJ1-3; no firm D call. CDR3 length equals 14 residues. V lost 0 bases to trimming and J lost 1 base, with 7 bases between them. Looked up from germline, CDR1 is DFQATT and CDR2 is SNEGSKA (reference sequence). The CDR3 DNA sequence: TGCAGTGCTAGAGATTTGAGTTCTGGAAACACCATATATTTT. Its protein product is CSARDLSSGNTIYF.

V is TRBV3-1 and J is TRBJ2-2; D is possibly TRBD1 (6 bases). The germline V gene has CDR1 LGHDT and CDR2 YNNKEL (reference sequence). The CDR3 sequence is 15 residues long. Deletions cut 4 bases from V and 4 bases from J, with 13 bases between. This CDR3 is CASSPCRGRTGELFF. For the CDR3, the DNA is TGTGCCAGCAGCCCCTGCAGGGGTCGCACCGGGGAGCTGTTTTTT.

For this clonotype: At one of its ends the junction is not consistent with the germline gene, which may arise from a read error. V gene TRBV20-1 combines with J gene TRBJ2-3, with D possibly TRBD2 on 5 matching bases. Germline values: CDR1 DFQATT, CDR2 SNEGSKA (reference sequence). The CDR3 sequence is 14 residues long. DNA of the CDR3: TGCAGTGCTAATCCCCGGTCTAGCACAGATGCGCAGTATTTT. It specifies CSANPRSSTDAQYF.

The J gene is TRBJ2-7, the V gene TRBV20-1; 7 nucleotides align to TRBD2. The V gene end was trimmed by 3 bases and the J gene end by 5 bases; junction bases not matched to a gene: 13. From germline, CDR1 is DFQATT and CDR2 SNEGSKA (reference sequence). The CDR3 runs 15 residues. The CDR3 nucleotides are TGCAGTGCTAGCCCGGGTAGCGGGTTCACCGACGAGCAGTACTTC. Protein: CSASPGSGFTDEQYF.

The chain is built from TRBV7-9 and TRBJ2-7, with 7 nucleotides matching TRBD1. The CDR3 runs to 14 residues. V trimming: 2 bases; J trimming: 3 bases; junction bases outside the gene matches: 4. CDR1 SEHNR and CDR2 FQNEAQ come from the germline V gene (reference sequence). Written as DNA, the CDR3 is TGTGCCAGCAGCTTATCTAACAGGGGCTACGAGCAGTACTTC. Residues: CASSLSNRGYEQYF.

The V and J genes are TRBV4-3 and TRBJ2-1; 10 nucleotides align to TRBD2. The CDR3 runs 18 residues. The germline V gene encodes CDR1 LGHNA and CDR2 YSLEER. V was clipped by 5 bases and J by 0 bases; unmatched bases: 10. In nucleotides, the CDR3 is TGCGCCAGCAGCAAAGCGGGAGGGGCCGCGAGCTCCTACAATGAGCAGTTCTTC. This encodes CASSKAGGAASSYNEQFF.

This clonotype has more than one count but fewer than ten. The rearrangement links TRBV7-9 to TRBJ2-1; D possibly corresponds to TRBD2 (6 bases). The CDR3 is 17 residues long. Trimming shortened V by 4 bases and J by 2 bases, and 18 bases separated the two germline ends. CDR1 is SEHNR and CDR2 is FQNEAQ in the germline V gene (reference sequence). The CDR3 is CASSYRSSGLTYNEQFF. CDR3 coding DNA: TGTGCCAGCAGCTACCGTTCCAGCGGGCTTACCTACAATGAGCAGTTCTTC.